The 7 T cell receptor beta chains in this list originate from one sample, sequenced in a study of cytomegalovirus exposure and HLA in healthy donors. The PCR was carried out with 60 Vbeta primers and 13 Jbeta primers. Repertoires were generated with immunoSEQ multiplex PCR, while TCRdb's copy carries only in-frame clones and drops some. The table lists 150,000 to 200,000 clones, around 75% of them singletons. Input material: PBMCs. The receptors stem from a male donor in good health and CMV-seronegative.

This clone showed up just a few times. The rearrangement joins TRBV13 to TRBJ2-5; 8 nucleotides align to TRBD2. CDR1 and CDR2 from the germline V gene are PRHDT and FYEKMQ (reference sequence). This CDR3 has 13 residues. J was trimmed by 11 bases and V by 4 bases; bases with no gene match: 9. The CDR3 sequence is CASSSDGRGEQYF. The CDR3 DNA is TGTGCCAGCAGCTCGGACGGGAGGGGGGAGCAGTACTTC.

The V and J genes are TRBV28 and TRBJ1-4; D is unresolved. This CDR3 region has 14 residues. Germline CDR1 and CDR2: MDHEN and SYDVKM. Trimming pared 6 bases from V and 0 bases from J, leaving 8 bases between. DNA of the CDR3: TGTGCCAGCAGAGGACTTGCAACTAATGAAAAACTGTTTTTT. It yields the protein CASRGLATNEKLFF.

The gene calls are TRBV11-2 and TRBJ2-7; D is unresolved. The CDR3 consists of 12 residues. The V end was cut by 1 base, the J end by 6 bases, with 7 bases between. Germline CDR1 SGHAT, CDR2 FQNNGV. CDR3 in DNA: TGTGCCAGCAGCTTAGGTTTCCTCGAGCAGTACTTC. It codes for CASSLGFLEQYF.

The chain joins TRBV29-1 to TRBJ2-1; the D is unclear. The germline gives CDR1 SQVTM, CDR2 ANQGSEA. The CDR3 spans 15 residues. Trimming took off 4 bases at V and 3 bases at J, with 16 bases between the two ends. CDR3 nucleotide sequence: TGCAGCGTTGGGGCCCGAACCTCCTACTACAATGAGCAGTTCTTC. The encoded protein is CSVGARTSYYNEQFF.

The chain recombines TRBV15 with TRBJ2-5, with TRBD1 matching over 7 bases. The CDR3 is made up of 15 amino acids. CDR1 is LNHNV and CDR2 is YYDKDF in the germline V gene (reference sequence). V lost 5 bases and J lost 7; bases outside the gene matches: 13. The CDR3 here is CATSAVDRVLGTQYF. Here the CDR3 DNA reads TGTGCCACCAGCGCCGTTGACAGGGTGCTTGGGACCCAGTACTTC. Looking up the rest from reference TRBV15 and TRBJ2-5 gives the full variable domain: DAMVIQNPRYQVTQFGKPVTLSCSQTLNHNVMYWYQQKSSQAPKLLFHYYDKDFNNEADTPDNFQSRRPNTSFCFLDIRSPGLGDTAMYLCATSAVDRVLGTQYFGPGTRLLVL.

The genes are TRBV7-2 and TRBJ1-2, with no clear D. Trimming cost V 2 bases and J 7 bases, with 8 bases left between them. The CDR3 runs 12 residues. The germline V gene has CDR1 SGHTA and CDR2 FQGNSA. The CDR3 sequence is CASSLMTRGYTF. The DNA for the CDR3 is TGTGCCAGCAGCTTAATGACACGTGGCTACACCTTC.

This clone turned up a few times. The chain is built from TRBV10-3 and TRBJ1-4; D uncertain. Germline V gives CDR1 ENHRY, CDR2 SYGVKD. This CDR3 has 14 residues. The V gene lost 6 bases and the J gene lost 5 bases, with 13 bases spanning the gap. The CDR3 region has the DNA TGTGCCATCAGCGACGGTGTGGGCAATGAAAAACTGTTTTTT. Amino acids: CAISDGVGNEKLFF.